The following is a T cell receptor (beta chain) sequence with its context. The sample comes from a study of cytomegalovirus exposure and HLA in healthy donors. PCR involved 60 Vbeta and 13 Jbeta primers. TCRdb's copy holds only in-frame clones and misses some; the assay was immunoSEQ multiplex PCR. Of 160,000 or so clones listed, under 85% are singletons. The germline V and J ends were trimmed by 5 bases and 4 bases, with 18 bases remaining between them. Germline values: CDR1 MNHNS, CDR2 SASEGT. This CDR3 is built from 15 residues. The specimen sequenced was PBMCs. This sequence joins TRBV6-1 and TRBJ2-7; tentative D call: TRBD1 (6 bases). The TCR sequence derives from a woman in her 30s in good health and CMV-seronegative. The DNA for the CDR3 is TGTGCCAGCAGTCCCATGGCTGGACAGACTTACGAGCAGTACTTC. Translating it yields CASSPMAGQTYEQYF.